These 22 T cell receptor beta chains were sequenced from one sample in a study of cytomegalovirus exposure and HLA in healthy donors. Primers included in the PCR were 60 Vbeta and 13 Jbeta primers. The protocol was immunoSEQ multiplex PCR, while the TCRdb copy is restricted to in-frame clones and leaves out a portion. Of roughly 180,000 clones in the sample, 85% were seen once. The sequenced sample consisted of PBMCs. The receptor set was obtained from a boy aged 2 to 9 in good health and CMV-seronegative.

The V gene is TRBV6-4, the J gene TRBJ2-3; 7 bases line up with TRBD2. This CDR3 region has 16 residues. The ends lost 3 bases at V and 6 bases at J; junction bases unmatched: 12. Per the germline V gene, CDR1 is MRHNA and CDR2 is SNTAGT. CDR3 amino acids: CASSDRAGVPSDTQYF. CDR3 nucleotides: TGTGCCAGCAGTGATCGGGCGGGAGTCCCATCGGATACGCAGTATTTT.

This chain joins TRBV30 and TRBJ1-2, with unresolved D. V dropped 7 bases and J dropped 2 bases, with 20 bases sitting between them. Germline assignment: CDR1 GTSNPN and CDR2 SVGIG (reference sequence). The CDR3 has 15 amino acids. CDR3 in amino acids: CASKTEVEVNYGYTF. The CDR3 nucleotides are TGTGCCTCCAAAACGGAGGTAGAAGTGAACTATGGCTACACCTTC. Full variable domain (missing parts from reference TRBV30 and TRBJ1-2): SQTIHQWPATLVQPVGSPLSLECTVEGTSNPNLYWYRQAAGRGLQLLFYSVGIGQISSEVPQNLSASRPQDRQFILSSKKLLLSDSGFYLCASKTEVEVNYGYTFGSGTRLTVV.

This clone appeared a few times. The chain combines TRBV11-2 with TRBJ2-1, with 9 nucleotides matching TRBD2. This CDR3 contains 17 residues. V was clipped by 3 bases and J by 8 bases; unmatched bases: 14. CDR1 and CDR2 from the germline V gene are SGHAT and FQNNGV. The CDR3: CASSFVTSGLPGYEQFF. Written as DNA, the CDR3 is TGTGCCAGCAGCTTCGTTACTAGCGGGCTCCCTGGGTATGAGCAGTTCTTC.

This chain's CDR3 is CASLIRGYTEAFF. DNA for the CDR3: TGCGCCAGTCTCATCCGGGGTTACACTGAAGCTTTCTTT. V and J are TRBV10-1 and TRBJ1-1; no reliable D call. This CDR3 is built from 13 residues. Trimming took off 9 bases at V and 3 bases at J, with 14 bases between the two ends. Looked up from germline, CDR1 is WNHNN and CDR2 is SYGVQD (reference sequence).

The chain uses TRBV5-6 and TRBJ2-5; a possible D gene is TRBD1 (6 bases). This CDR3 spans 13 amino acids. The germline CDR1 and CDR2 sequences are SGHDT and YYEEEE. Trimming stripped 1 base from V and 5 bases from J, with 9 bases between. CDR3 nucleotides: TGTGCCAGCAGCTTGCCCAGGGGTGAGACCCAGTACTTC. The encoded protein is CASSLPRGETQYF.

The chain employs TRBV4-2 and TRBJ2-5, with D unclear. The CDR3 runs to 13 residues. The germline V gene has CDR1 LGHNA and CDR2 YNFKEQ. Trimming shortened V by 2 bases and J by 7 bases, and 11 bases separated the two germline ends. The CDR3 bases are TGTGCCAGCAGCCAAACTGATCGCGGGACCCAGTACTTC. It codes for CASSQTDRGTQYF.

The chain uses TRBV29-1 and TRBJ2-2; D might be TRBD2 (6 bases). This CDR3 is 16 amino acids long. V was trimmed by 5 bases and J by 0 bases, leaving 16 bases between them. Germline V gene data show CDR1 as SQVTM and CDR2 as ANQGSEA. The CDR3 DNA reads TGCAGCGTTCGTTGGCGGGGAATCGCGAACACCGGGGAGCTGTTTTTT. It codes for CSVRWRGIANTGELFF.

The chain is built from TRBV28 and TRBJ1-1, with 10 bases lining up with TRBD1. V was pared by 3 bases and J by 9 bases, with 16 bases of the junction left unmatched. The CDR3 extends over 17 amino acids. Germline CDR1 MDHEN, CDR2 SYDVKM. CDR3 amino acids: CASSFGRTGGVGMKAFF. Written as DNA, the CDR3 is TGTGCCAGCAGTTTCGGTAGGACAGGGGGGGTGGGAATGAAAGCTTTCTTT.

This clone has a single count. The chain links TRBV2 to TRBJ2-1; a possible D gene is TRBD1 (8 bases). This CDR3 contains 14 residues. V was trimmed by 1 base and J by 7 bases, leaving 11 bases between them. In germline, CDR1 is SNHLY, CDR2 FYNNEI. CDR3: CASSEEQGGNEQFF. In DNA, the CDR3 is TGTGCCAGCAGTGAAGAACAGGGGGGGAATGAGCAGTTCTTC.

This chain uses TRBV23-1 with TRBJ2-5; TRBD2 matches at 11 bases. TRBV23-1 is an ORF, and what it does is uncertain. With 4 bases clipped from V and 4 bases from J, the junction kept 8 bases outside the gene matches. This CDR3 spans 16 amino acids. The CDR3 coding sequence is TGCGCCAGCAGTCTTCCTAGCGGGAGGTGCGCAGAGACCCAGTACTTC. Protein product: CASSLPSGRCAETQYF.

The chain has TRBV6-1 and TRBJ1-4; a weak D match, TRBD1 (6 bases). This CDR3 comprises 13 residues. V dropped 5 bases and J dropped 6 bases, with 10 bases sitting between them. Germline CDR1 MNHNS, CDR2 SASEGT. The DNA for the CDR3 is TGTGCCAGCAGTACAGGGATGTATGAAAAACTGTTTTTT. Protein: CASSTGMYEKLFF.

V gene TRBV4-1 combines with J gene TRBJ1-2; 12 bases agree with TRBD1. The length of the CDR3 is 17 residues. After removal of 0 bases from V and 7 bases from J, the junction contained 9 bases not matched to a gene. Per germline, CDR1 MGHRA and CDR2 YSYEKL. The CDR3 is CASSQDGTGGGGGGYTF. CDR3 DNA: TGCGCCAGCAGCCAAGACGGGACAGGGGGCGGAGGCGGTGGCTACACCTTC.

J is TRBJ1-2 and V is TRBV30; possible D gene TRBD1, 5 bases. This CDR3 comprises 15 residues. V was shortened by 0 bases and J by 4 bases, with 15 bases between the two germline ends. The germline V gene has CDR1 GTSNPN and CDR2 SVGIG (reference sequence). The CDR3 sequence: CAWSVGREYFYGYTF. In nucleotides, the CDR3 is TGTGCCTGGAGTGTAGGCAGGGAATACTTCTATGGCTACACCTTC.

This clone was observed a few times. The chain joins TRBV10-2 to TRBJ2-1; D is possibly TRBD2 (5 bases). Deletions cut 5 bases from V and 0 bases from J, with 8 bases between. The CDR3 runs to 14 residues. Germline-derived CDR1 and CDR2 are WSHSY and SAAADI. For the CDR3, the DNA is TGCGCCAGCAGTCCGGGAAGCTCCTACAATGAGCAGTTCTTC. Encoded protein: CASSPGSSYNEQFF.

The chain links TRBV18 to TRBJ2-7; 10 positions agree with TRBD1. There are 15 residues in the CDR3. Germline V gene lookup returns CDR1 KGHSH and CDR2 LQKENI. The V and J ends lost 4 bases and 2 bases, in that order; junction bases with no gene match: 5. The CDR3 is CASSQDRGQTYEQYF. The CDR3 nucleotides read TGTGCCAGCTCACAAGACAGGGGGCAGACCTACGAGCAGTACTTC.

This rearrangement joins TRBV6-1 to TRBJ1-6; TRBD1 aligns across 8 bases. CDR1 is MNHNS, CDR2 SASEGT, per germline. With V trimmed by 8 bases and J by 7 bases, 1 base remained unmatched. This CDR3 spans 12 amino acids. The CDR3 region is CASSGGNSPLHF. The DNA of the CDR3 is TGTGCCAGCTCAGGGGGCAATTCACCCCTCCACTTT.

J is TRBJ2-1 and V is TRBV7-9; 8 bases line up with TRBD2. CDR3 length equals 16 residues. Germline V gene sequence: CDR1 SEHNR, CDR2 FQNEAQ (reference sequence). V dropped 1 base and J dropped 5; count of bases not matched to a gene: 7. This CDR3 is CASSLGNGGADNEQFF. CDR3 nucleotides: TGTGCCAGCAGCTTAGGAAACGGGGGGGCCGACAATGAGCAGTTCTTC. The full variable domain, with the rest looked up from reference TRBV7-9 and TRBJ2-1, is DTGVSQNPRHKITKRGQNVTFRCDPISEHNRLYWYRQTLGQGPEFLTYFQNEAQLEKSRLLSDRFSAERPKGSFSTLEIQRTEQGDSAMYLCASSLGNGGADNEQFFGPGTRLTVL.

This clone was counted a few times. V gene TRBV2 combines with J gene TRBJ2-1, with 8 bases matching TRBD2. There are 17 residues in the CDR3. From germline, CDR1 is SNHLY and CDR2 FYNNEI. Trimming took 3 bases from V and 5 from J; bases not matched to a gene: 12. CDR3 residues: CASSDVTGGQDNNEQFF. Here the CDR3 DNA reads TGTGCCAGCAGTGATGTGACGGGGGGGCAGGATAACAATGAGCAGTTCTTC.

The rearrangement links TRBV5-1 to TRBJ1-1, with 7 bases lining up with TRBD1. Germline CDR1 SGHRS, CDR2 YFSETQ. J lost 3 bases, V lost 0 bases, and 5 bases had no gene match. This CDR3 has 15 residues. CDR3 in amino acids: CASSLGTGAYTEAFF. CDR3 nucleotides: TGCGCCAGCAGCTTGGGGACAGGCGCGTACACTGAAGCTTTCTTT.

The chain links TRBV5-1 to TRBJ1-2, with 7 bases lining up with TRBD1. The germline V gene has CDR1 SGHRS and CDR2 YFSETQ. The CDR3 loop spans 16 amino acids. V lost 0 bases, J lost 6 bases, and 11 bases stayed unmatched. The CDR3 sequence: CASSLGQGRQKDGYTF. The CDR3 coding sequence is TGCGCCAGCAGCTTGGGACAGGGTCGACAGAAGGATGGCTACACCTTC.

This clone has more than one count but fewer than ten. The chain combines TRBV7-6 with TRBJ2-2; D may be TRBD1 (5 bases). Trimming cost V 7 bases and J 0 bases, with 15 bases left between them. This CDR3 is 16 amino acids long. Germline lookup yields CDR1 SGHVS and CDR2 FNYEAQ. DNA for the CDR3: TGTGCCAGCACCCCCCAGGAAGGGGCGAACACCGGGGAGCTGTTTTTT. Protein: CASTPQEGANTGELFF.

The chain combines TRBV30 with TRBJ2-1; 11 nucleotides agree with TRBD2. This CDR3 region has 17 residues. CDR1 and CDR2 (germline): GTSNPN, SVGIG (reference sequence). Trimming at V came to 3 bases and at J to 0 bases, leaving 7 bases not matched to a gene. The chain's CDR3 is CAWRSASGGSSYNEQFF. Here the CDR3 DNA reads TGTGCCTGGAGATCGGCTAGCGGGGGGAGCTCCTACAATGAGCAGTTCTTC.